In its sample, the clone carrying this T cell receptor (beta chain) was seen a few times. Arm-PCR of CDR3 regions and iRepertoire HTBI primers were the basis on which TCR beta libraries were built. TCRdb called the multiplex PCR reads again in MiXCR, with one record for every CDR3 protein. Counted here are around 330,000 distinct CDR3 sequences, 18% occurring once; the ten biggest clones make up less than 45%. This record comes from a study of regulatory T cells in long-lasting Graves disease. Time point denoted: newly diagnosed GD, antithyroid drugs for less than 3 months. PBMC-derived RNA was used for the TCR library. The sample was peripheral blood mononuclear cells (PBMCs), taken at new diagnosis, from a patient treated with antithyroid drugs. This TCR came from a female donor with Graves disease.

CDR3 bases: TGTGCCAGCAGTGAAGCCGGGGGGGGCTATGAAAAACTGTTTTTT. This encodes CASSEAGGGYEKLFF. This chain links TRBV6-2 or TRBV6-3 with TRBJ1-4; D possibly corresponds to TRBD1 (6 bases). Trimming pared 5 bases from V and 6 bases from J, leaving 16 bases between. The CDR3 totals 15 residues. Germline CDR1 MNHEY, CDR2 SVGEGT.